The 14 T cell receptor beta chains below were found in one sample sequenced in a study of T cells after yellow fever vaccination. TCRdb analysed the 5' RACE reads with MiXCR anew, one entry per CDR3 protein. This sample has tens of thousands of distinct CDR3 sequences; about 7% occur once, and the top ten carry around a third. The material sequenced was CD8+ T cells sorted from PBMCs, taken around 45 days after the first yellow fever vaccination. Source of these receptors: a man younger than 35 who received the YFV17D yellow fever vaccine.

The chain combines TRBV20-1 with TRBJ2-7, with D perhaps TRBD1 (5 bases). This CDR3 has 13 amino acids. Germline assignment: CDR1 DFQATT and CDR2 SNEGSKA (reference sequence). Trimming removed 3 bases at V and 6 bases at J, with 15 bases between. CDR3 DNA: TGCAGTGCTAGTACTACCAGGGTGGTCGAGCAGTACGTC. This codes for CSASTTRVVEQYV.

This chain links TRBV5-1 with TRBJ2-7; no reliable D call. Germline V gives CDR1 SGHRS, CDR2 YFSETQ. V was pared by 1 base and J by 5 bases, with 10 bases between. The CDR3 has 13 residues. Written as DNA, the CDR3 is TGCGCCAGCAGCTTGCCAGACAACCACGAGCAGTACGTC. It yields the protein CASSLPDNHEQYV.

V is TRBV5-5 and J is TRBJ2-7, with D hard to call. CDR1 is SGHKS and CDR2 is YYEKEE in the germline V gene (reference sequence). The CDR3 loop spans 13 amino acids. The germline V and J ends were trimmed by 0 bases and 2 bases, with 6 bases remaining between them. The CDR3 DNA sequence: TGTGCCAGCAGCTTGGGAATAACCTACGAGCAGTACGTC. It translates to CASSLGITYEQYV.

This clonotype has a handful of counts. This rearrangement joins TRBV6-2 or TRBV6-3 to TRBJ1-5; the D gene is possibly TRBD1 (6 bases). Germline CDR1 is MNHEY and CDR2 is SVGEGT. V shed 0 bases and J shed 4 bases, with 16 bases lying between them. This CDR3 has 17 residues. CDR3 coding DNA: TGTGCCAGCAGTTACTCGATCCTTCGGGACACGAATCAGCCCCAGCATTTT. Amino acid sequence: CASSYSILRDTNQPQHF.

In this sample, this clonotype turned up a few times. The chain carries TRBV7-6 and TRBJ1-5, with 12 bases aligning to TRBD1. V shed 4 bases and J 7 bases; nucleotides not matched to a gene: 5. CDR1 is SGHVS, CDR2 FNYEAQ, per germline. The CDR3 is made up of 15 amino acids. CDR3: CASSSGTGGGQPQHF. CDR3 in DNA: TGTGCCAGCAGCTCCGGGACAGGGGGCGGGCAGCCCCAGCATTTT.

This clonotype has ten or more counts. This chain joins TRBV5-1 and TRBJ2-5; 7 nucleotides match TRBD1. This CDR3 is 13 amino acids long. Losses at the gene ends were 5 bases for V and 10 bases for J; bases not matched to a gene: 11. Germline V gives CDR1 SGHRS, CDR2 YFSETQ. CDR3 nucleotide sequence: TGCGCCAGCAGTCCCGGGACAGCGACGATCCAGTACTTC. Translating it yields CASSPGTATIQYF.

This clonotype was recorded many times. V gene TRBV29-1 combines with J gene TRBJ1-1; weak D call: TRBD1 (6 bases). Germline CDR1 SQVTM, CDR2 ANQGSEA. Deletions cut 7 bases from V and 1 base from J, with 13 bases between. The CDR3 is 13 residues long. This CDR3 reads CSGTGTRNTEAFF. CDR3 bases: TGCAGCGGGACCGGGACACGGAACACTGAAGCTTTCTTT.

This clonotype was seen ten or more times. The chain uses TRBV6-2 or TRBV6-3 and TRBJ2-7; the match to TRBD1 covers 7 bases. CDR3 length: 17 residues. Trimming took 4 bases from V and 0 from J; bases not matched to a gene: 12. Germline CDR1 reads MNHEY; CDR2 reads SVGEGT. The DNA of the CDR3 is TGTGCCAGCAGTTCTCCTAACCGGGACAGCGTCTCCTACGAGCAGTACTTC. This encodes CASSSPNRDSVSYEQYF.

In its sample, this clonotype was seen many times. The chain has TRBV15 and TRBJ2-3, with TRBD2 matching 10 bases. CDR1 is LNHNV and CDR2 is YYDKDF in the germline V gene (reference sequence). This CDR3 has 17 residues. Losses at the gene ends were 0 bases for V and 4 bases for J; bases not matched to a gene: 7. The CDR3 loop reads CATSRDLAGVGADTQYF. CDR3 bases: TGTGCCACCAGCAGAGACCTAGCGGGGGTCGGGGCAGATACGCAGTATTTT.

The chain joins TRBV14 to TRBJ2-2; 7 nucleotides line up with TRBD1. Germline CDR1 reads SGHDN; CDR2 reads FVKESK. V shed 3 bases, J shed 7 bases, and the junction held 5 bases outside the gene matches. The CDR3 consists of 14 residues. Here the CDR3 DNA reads TGTGCCAGCAGCCAGGCAACAGGGGTCGGGGAGCTGTTTTTT. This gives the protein CASSQATGVGELFF.

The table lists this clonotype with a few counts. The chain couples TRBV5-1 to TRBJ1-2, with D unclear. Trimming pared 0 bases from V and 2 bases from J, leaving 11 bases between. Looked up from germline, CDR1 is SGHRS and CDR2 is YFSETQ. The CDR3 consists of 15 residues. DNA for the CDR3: TGCGCCAGCAGCTTGGCCGGGAGTCTAAACTATGGCTACACCTTC. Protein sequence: CASSLAGSLNYGYTF. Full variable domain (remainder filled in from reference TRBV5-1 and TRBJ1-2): KAGVTQTPRYLIKTRGQQVTLSCSPISGHRSVSWYQQTPGQGLQFLFEYFSETQRNKGNFPGRFSGRQFSNSRSEMNVSTLELGDSALYLCASSLAGSLNYGYTFGSGTRLTVV.

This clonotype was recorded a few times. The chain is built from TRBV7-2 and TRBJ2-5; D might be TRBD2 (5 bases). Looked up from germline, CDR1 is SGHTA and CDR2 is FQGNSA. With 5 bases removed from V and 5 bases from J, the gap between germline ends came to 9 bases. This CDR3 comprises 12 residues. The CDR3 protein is CASSRPGETQYF. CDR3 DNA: TGTGCCAGCAGCCGCCCGGGGGAGACCCAGTACTTC.

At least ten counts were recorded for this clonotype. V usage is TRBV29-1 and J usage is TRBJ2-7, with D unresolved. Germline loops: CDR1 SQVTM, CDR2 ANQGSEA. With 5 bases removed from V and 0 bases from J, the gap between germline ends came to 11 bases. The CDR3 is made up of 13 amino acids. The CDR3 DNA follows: TGCAGCGTTCGGCCAGAGACCTCCTACGAGCAGTACTTC. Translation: CSVRPETSYEQYF.

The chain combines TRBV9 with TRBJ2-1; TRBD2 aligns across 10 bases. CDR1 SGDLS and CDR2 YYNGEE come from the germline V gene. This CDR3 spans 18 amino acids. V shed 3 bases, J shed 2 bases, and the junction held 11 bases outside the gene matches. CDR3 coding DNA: TGTGCCAGCAGCGATGACACCGGGACTAGCGTACCCTACAATGAGCAGTTCTTC. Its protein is CASSDDTGTSVPYNEQFF.